Listed below are T cell receptor beta chains from one sample, sequenced in a study of blood T cells in healthy people across ages. Each CDR3 protein gets one entry after TCRdb re-called the 5' RACE reads with MiXCR. The repertoire has some 780,000 distinct CDR3 sequences, about 61% of them found once; the top ten carry around a quarter. Sequenced sample: blood. These receptor sequences come from a man in his forties in good health. CDR3s include the opening cysteine and the closing phenylalanine or tryptophan. D genes are given only for firm matches. Clone size appears in some rows only: once, few, many, or a class for an expanded clone.

J gene,D gene,V gene,clone size,CDR3 protein,CDR3 DNA
TRBJ2-7,-,TRBV11-3,-,CASSLAAATYEQYF,TGTGCCAGCAGCTTAGCAGCAGCCACCTACGAGCAGTACTTC
TRBJ2-7,TRBD1,TRBV7-8,-,CASSSGTGLYEQYF,TGTGCCAGCAGCTCCGGGACAGGACTCTACGAGCAGTACTTC
TRBJ1-1,-,TRBV6-2/TRBV6-3,once,CASSYAAYEAFF,TGTGCCAGCAGTTACGCGGCGTACGAAGCTTTCTTT
TRBJ2-1,-,TRBV5-1,few,CASSSQSREGDPTIEQFF,TGCGCCAGCAGCTCTCAGAGTCGGGAAGGTGACCCGACAATTGAGCAGTTCTTC
TRBJ2-5,-,TRBV7-9,once,CASSSNAGTLGLRNEQYF,TGTGCCAGCAGCTCCAACGCCGGGACCCTGGGGCTTAGGAATGAGCAGTACTTC
TRBJ1-1,-,TRBV18,-,CASSQTRNTEAFF,TGTGCCAGCTCCCAAACACGGAACACTGAAGCTTTCTTT
TRBJ1-1,-,TRBV11-2,few,CASSYVNTEAFF,TGTGCCAGCAGCTACGTGAACACTGAAGCTTTCTTT
TRBJ2-5,-,TRBV7-2,few,CASSLGPETQYF,TGTGCCAGCAGCTTGGGGCCTGAGACCCAGTACTTC
TRBJ2-5,-,TRBV5-1,-,CASSTKSGVETQYF,TGCGCCAGCAGCACTAAATCCGGGGTCGAGACCCAGTACTTC
TRBJ2-5,TRBD2,TRBV7-7,few,CASSLGGLAGETQYF,TGTGCTAGCAGCTTAGGGGGACTAGCGGGGGAGACCCAGTACTTC
TRBJ2-3,-,TRBV24-1,few,CATSGGRVGTDTQYF,TGTGCCACCAGTGGGGGCAGGGTAGGAACAGATACGCAGTATTTT
TRBJ1-2,-,TRBV20-1,-,CSARTGYGHTNYGYTF,TGCAGTGCTAGGACCGGTTACGGACATACTAACTATGGCTACACCTTC
TRBJ1-2,TRBD1,TRBV28,-,CASSLVGGAVLVDYGYTF,TGTGCCAGCAGTTTGGTAGGGGGCGCGGTCTTGGTGGACTATGGCTACACCTTC
TRBJ2-1,-,TRBV24-1,-,CATSDLKGSNEQFF,TGTGCCACCAGTGATTTAAAGGGTAGTAATGAGCAGTTCTTC
TRBJ2-7,-,TRBV7-2,-,CASENSYEQYF,TGTGCCAGTGAAAACTCCTACGAGCAGTACTTC
TRBJ2-7,-,TRBV9,few,CASSVGGISYEQYF,TGTGCCAGCAGCGTCGGCGGGATCTCCTACGAGCAGTACTTC
TRBJ2-1,TRBD2,TRBV20-1,-,CSADPGTSGGYNEQFF,TGCAGTGCCGATCCCGGGACTAGCGGGGGGTACAATGAGCAGTTCTTC
TRBJ2-3,TRBD2,TRBV27,-,CASSPIWVAGVIDTQYF,TGTGCCAGCAGTCCGATCTGGGTGGCGGGAGTAATAGATACGCAGTATTTT
TRBJ2-1,TRBD1,TRBV29-1,-,CSVEGQGDEQFF,TGCAGCGTTGAAGGACAGGGGGATGAGCAGTTCTTC
TRBJ1-4,-,TRBV7-9,-,CASSLGTGRKLFF,TGTGCCAGCAGCTTAGGCACAGGGAGAAAACTGTTTTTT
TRBJ1-2,-,TRBV1,-,CTSSQAKEKGIAAGYTF,TGCACCAGCAGCCAGGCTAAAGAAAAGGGGATAGCTGCTGGCTACACCTTC
TRBJ2-1,-,TRBV6-5,-,CASTEDPSSYNEQFF,TGTGCCAGCACCGAGGACCCGAGCTCCTACAATGAGCAGTTCTTC
TRBJ1-2,-,TRBV7-2,-,CASSFTTGDPKLNSYGYTF,TGTGCCAGCAGCTTTACGACCGGGGACCCTAAACTGAACAGCTATGGCTACACCTTC
TRBJ2-2,-,TRBV6-5,-,CASSNGQNANTGELFF,TGTGCCAGCAGTAATGGACAGAATGCGAACACCGGGGAGCTGTTTTTT
TRBJ1-1,TRBD1,TRBV12-3/TRBV12-4,-,CASRPATGTGGNEAFF,TGTGCCAGCAGGCCCGCCACCGGGACAGGGGGCAATGAAGCTTTCTTT
TRBJ2-6,-,TRBV5-1,-,CVSRRDLTRANVLTF,TGCGTCAGCAGGAGAGACCTGACGCGGGCCAACGTCCTGACTTTC
TRBJ1-1,TRBD1,TRBV2,-,CASSGPGTGTEAFF,TGTGCCAGCAGTGGTCCCGGGACAGGGACTGAAGCTTTCTTT